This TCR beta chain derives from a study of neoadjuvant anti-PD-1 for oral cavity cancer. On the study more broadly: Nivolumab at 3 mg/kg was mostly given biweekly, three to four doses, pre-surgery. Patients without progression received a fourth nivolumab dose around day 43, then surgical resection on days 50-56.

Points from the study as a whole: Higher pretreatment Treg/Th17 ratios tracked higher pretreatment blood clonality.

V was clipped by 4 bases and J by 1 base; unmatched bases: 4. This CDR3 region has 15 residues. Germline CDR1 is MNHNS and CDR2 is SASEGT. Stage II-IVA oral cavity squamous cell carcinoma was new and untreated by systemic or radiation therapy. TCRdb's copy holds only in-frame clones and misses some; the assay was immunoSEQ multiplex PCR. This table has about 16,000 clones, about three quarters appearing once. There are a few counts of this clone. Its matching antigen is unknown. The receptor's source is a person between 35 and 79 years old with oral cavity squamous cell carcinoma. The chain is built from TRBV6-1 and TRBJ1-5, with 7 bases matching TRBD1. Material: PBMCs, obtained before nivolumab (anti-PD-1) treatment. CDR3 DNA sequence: TGTGCCAGCAGTGTCCAGGGGGGGAGCAATCAGCCCCAGCATTTT. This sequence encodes CASSVQGGSNQPQHF.